This TCR beta chain is from a study of beta chain features in type 1 diabetes. Germline CDR1 and CDR2: MNHNY and SVGAGI (reference sequence). The CDR3 has 15 residues. Germline trimming cut 6 bases from V and 0 bases from J; bases unmatched to any gene: 4. A remark on this clone: Antigen specificity is unknown.

Every bit of the isolated RNA underwent reverse transcription, so sequencing read expressed TCRB transcripts. Generated by immunoSEQ multiplex PCR, the TCRdb table keeps only in-frame clones and is missing some. The sample yields around 330,000 clones, 9.5% to 11% seen once. Study-wide points: Among all four CD4+ subsets, Type 1 diabetes patients had TCRB CDR3s that were moderately but significantly shorter. Any HLA-type effect on TCRB rearrangement remained unresolved here.

The source is a woman between 25 and 40 years old in good health. The genes are TRBV6-6 and TRBJ2-1, with 8 bases fitting TRBD2. Sequencing used naive CD4+ T cells from blood. CDR3 residues: CASSRSGDSYNEQFF. In nucleotides, the CDR3 is TGTGCCAGCAGCCGTAGCGGGGACTCCTACAATGAGCAGTTCTTC.